In this sample, the clone carrying this T cell receptor beta chain turned up many times. The data derive from a study of T cells after yellow fever vaccination. About the research overall: The SMART-Seq v4 Ultra Low Input method served to prepare the low-cell-number fractions. Regarding the study as a whole: The secondary response was weaker, and its peak arrived faster, on day 5 versus 15.

Universal primer sites and UMIs were introduced during 5'RACE template-switching synthesis of TCR cDNA. MiXCR, run by TCRdb on the 5' RACE reads, gives a single entry per CDR3 protein. The sample gives 25,000 to 35,000 distinct CDR3 sequences, around 5.8% of which show up once; roughly 25% is in the top ten. Between the trimmed V and J ends, which lost 2 bases and 3 bases, there was a span of 8 bases. Germline V gives CDR1 KGHSH, CDR2 LQKENI. This CDR3 spans 13 amino acids. V is TRBV18 and J is TRBJ2-7; the D is unclear. The sequence came from a man aged 25-45 years who received the YFV17D yellow fever vaccine. This specimen consisted of PBMCs, either bulk or a sorted T-cell subset (CD4+, CD8+, memory, or dextramer-sorted; not recorded which), obtained on the day of the yellow fever booster vaccination. The CDR3: CASSPGLYYEQYF. The CDR3 region has the DNA TGTGCCAGCTCACCAGGGTTGTACTACGAGCAGTACTTC.